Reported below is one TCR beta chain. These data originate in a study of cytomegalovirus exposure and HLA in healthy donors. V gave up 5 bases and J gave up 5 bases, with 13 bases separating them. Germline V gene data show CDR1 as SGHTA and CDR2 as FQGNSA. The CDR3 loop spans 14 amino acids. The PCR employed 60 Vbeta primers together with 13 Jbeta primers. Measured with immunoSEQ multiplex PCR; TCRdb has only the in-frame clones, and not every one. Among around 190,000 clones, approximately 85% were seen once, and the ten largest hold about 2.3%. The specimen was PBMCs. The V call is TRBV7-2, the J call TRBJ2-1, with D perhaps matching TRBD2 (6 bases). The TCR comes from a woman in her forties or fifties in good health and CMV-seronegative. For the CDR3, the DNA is TGTGCCAGCAGCCCTTCCGGAGGGCACAATGAGCAGTTCTTC. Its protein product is CASSPSGGHNEQFF.